Listed below are T cell receptor beta chains from one sample, sequenced in a study of CD8 T cells in ankylosing spondylitis. MiXCR was run by TCRdb on the 5' RACE reads, yielding one entry per CDR3 protein. This table has hundreds of thousands of distinct CDR3 sequences, roughly 13% appearing once. Material for sequencing was blood, either unsorted or a sorted T cell fraction (not recorded which). These receptors all come from a male donor with ankylosing spondylitis. CDR3s include the opening cysteine and the closing phenylalanine or tryptophan. Each record gives: V gene, D gene, clone size, J gene, CDR3 DNA, CDR3 protein. D genes are given only for firm matches. Only part of the rows carry a size: once, few, many, or a class if the clone is expanded.

v_call: TRBV24-1
d_call: -
clone_size: few
j_call: TRBJ1-5
cdr3_nt: TGTGCCACCAGTGATGCCGCCAGGGGTGGCAATCAGCCCCAGCATTTT
cdr3_aa: CATSDAARGGNQPQHF

v_call: TRBV20-1
d_call: TRBD2
clone_size: -
j_call: TRBJ2-1
cdr3_nt: TGCAGTGCTCCACCGGGACTAGCAAGCTCCCCGTCCAGGGAGCAGTTCTTC
cdr3_aa: CSAPPGLASSPSREQFF

v_call: TRBV27
d_call: -
clone_size: -
j_call: TRBJ1-5
cdr3_nt: TGTGCCAGCAGTTTATCCCACGGTCAGCCCCAGCATTTT
cdr3_aa: CASSLSHGQPQHF

v_call: TRBV3-1
d_call: -
clone_size: many
j_call: TRBJ1-2
cdr3_nt: TGTGCCAGCAGCCGCGAGGGTGGCTACACCTTC
cdr3_aa: CASSREGGYTF

v_call: TRBV29-1
d_call: -
clone_size: many
j_call: TRBJ2-1
cdr3_nt: TGCAGCGTTGGCAGGGGTTTTCAGGATGAGCAGTTCTTC
cdr3_aa: CSVGRGFQDEQFF

v_call: TRBV4-2
d_call: -
clone_size: few
j_call: TRBJ2-5
cdr3_nt: TGTGCCAGCAGCCAAAACTCTGGGATTTCCCCAGAGACCCAGTACTTC
cdr3_aa: CASSQNSGISPETQYF

v_call: TRBV27
d_call: -
clone_size: -
j_call: TRBJ1-1
cdr3_nt: TGTGCCAGCAGTTTAACGTCTGGGATAAACACTGAAGCTTTCTTT
cdr3_aa: CASSLTSGINTEAFF

v_call: TRBV2
d_call: TRBD1
clone_size: -
j_call: TRBJ1-1
cdr3_nt: TGTGCCAGCAGTGAGACAGGGGGGTCAGCTTTCTTT
cdr3_aa: CASSETGGSAFF

v_call: TRBV5-1
d_call: TRBD1
clone_size: -
j_call: TRBJ2-5
cdr3_nt: TGCGCCAGCAGCTTGCCACGACAGGGTCAAGAGACCCAGTACTTC
cdr3_aa: CASSLPRQGQETQYF

v_call: TRBV29-1
d_call: -
clone_size: many
j_call: TRBJ1-2
cdr3_nt: TGCAGCGTTGAAGACAGGGTTGGGGGCTACACCTTC
cdr3_aa: CSVEDRVGGYTF

v_call: TRBV2
d_call: TRBD1
clone_size: -
j_call: TRBJ2-5
cdr3_nt: TGTGCCAGCAATCCCGGAGGGGGACAGGGTCAAGAGACCCAGTACTTC
cdr3_aa: CASNPGGGQGQETQYF

v_call: TRBV29-1
d_call: -
clone_size: -
j_call: TRBJ1-1
cdr3_nt: TGCAGCGTTAAGGGAAGCACTGAAGCTTTCTTT
cdr3_aa: CSVKGSTEAFF

v_call: TRBV20-1
d_call: -
clone_size: -
j_call: TRBJ1-2
cdr3_nt: TGCAGTGCTAGAGATCGCCCAGGTTCAACCGGTGGCTACACCTTC
cdr3_aa: CSARDRPGSTGGYTF

v_call: TRBV5-1
d_call: -
clone_size: -
j_call: TRBJ2-5
cdr3_nt: TGCGCCAGCAGCTCAATGGGGTTGGGGTACCAAGAGACCCAGTACTTC
cdr3_aa: CASSSMGLGYQETQYF

v_call: TRBV9
d_call: -
clone_size: few
j_call: TRBJ2-2
cdr3_nt: TGTGCCAGCAGCCCTCTGAGAGGGATTGGGGGCGGGGAGCTGTTTTTT
cdr3_aa: CASSPLRGIGGGELFF

v_call: TRBV5-1
d_call: -
clone_size: -
j_call: TRBJ1-1
cdr3_nt: TGCGCCAGCAGCTCCCTCGGCACTGAAGCTTTCTTT
cdr3_aa: CASSSLGTEAFF

v_call: TRBV15
d_call: TRBD1
clone_size: -
j_call: TRBJ2-2
cdr3_nt: TGTGCCACCGGACAGGTTGCGAACACCGGGGAGCTGTTTTTT
cdr3_aa: CATGQVANTGELFF

v_call: TRBV20-1
d_call: -
clone_size: -
j_call: TRBJ2-1
cdr3_nt: TGCAGTGCTGCCCCGAGTTACAATGAGCAGTTCTTC
cdr3_aa: CSAAPSYNEQFF

v_call: TRBV19
d_call: -
clone_size: -
j_call: TRBJ1-3
cdr3_nt: TGTGCCAGTAGTATTAGGGGAACCTCTGGAAACACCATATATTTT
cdr3_aa: CASSIRGTSGNTIYF

v_call: TRBV4-2
d_call: TRBD1
clone_size: few
j_call: TRBJ1-4
cdr3_nt: TGTGCCAGCAGCCCGTCCGGGGGGAGGACAGGGAACGAAAAACTGTTTTTT
cdr3_aa: CASSPSGGRTGNEKLFF

v_call: TRBV2
d_call: TRBD2
clone_size: -
j_call: TRBJ2-1
cdr3_nt: TGTGCCAGCAATGTAGCGGGAGCCGACTACAATGAGCAGTTCTTC
cdr3_aa: CASNVAGADYNEQFF

v_call: TRBV19
d_call: -
clone_size: few
j_call: TRBJ2-7
cdr3_nt: TGTGCCAGTAGTCGTGGCAGGGAAACCTACGAGCAGTACTTC
cdr3_aa: CASSRGRETYEQYF

v_call: TRBV7-2
d_call: TRBD2
clone_size: many
j_call: TRBJ2-5
cdr3_nt: TGTGCCAGCAGCCAGACTAGCGGGGAGACCCAGTACTTC
cdr3_aa: CASSQTSGETQYF

v_call: TRBV20-1
d_call: TRBD2
clone_size: few
j_call: TRBJ2-7
cdr3_nt: TGCAGTGCGCTCAATAGCGGGAGGGATGAGCAGTACTTC
cdr3_aa: CSALNSGRDEQYF

v_call: TRBV2
d_call: TRBD1
clone_size: many
j_call: TRBJ2-1
cdr3_nt: TGTGCCAGCAGTCTCAGGGGGATCAATGAGCAGTTCTTC
cdr3_aa: CASSLRGINEQFF

v_call: TRBV29-1
d_call: -
clone_size: many
j_call: TRBJ2-3
cdr3_nt: TGCAGCGTTGACGACGGTTCCGATACGCAGTATTTT
cdr3_aa: CSVDDGSDTQYF

v_call: TRBV20-1
d_call: -
clone_size: -
j_call: TRBJ2-7
cdr3_nt: TGCAGTGCAAGAAGGTCGGGAACCTACGAGCAGTACTTC
cdr3_aa: CSARRSGTYEQYF

v_call: TRBV12-3/TRBV12-4
d_call: -
clone_size: many
j_call: TRBJ1-2
cdr3_nt: TGTGCCAGCAGCGGTCGTAGGGGGTATGGCTACACCTTC
cdr3_aa: CASSGRRGYGYTF

v_call: TRBV4-2
d_call: TRBD2
clone_size: -
j_call: TRBJ2-7
cdr3_nt: TGTGCCAGCAGCCGGGGACTAGCGGGAGGTTTAGGCGAGCAGTACTTC
cdr3_aa: CASSRGLAGGLGEQYF

v_call: TRBV2
d_call: -
clone_size: -
j_call: TRBJ2-1
cdr3_nt: TGTGCCAGCAGTTCGGACTTCGCCATTGGCAATGAGCAGTTCTTC
cdr3_aa: CASSSDFAIGNEQFF

v_call: TRBV11-2
d_call: -
clone_size: few
j_call: TRBJ1-6
cdr3_nt: TGTGCCAGCAGCCCCGGGATTGGGAGGGGGGGGTCACCCCTCCACTTT
cdr3_aa: CASSPGIGRGGSPLHF

v_call: TRBV5-5
d_call: -
clone_size: few
j_call: TRBJ2-7
cdr3_nt: TGTGCCAGCAGTCCCGAATATCGGTCCAACGAGCAGTACTTC
cdr3_aa: CASSPEYRSNEQYF

v_call: TRBV20-1
d_call: TRBD2
clone_size: -
j_call: TRBJ2-1
cdr3_nt: TGCAGTGTCGGGACTAGCGGTTTCACCTACAATGAGCAGTTCTTC
cdr3_aa: CSVGTSGFTYNEQFF

v_call: TRBV11-2
d_call: -
clone_size: -
j_call: TRBJ2-5
cdr3_nt: TGTGCCAGCAGCTTAAGGACAGACAGGTACCAAGAGACCCAGTACTTC
cdr3_aa: CASSLRTDRYQETQYF

v_call: TRBV10-3
d_call: TRBD1
clone_size: many
j_call: TRBJ1-1
cdr3_nt: TGTGCCATCAGCAAGACAGGGACGGACACTGAAGCTTTCTTT
cdr3_aa: CAISKTGTDTEAFF

v_call: TRBV7-6
d_call: TRBD2
clone_size: few
j_call: TRBJ2-2
cdr3_nt: TGTGCCAGCAGCTTAGACAGCGGGAGGGCCTGGACCGGGGAGCTGTTTTTT
cdr3_aa: CASSLDSGRAWTGELFF

v_call: TRBV11-2
d_call: -
clone_size: few
j_call: TRBJ2-3
cdr3_nt: TGTGCCAGCAGCTGGGCGGCAGGGCCGTATACGCAGTATTTT
cdr3_aa: CASSWAAGPYTQYF

v_call: TRBV28
d_call: -
clone_size: -
j_call: TRBJ1-1
cdr3_nt: TGTGCCAGCAGTTCCGGGACATGGAACACTGAAGCTTTCTTT
cdr3_aa: CASSSGTWNTEAFF

v_call: TRBV6-1
d_call: -
clone_size: few
j_call: TRBJ1-6
cdr3_nt: TGTGCCAGCAGTGAGGGGGGCGGGCTCTCCTATAATTCACCCCTCCACTTT
cdr3_aa: CASSEGGGLSYNSPLHF

v_call: TRBV7-2
d_call: TRBD1
clone_size: few
j_call: TRBJ1-2
cdr3_nt: TGTGCCAGCAGCGATCGACAGGGATTTAGCTACACCTTC
cdr3_aa: CASSDRQGFSYTF

v_call: TRBV4-1
d_call: TRBD1
clone_size: many
j_call: TRBJ2-3
cdr3_nt: TGCGCCAGCAGCCAACCTGGGACAGGGGCTAGCACAGATACGCAGTATTTT
cdr3_aa: CASSQPGTGASTDTQYF

v_call: TRBV10-3
d_call: -
clone_size: few
j_call: TRBJ1-6
cdr3_nt: TGTGCCATCAGTGATAAGGAGGGGATCTCCTCCTCTTCGCCCCTCCACTTT
cdr3_aa: CAISDKEGISSSSPLHF

v_call: TRBV24-1
d_call: TRBD1
clone_size: -
j_call: TRBJ1-5
cdr3_nt: TGTGCCACCAGTGATCCAAGACAGGGCGGCCAGCCCCAGCATTTT
cdr3_aa: CATSDPRQGGQPQHF

v_call: TRBV12-3/TRBV12-4
d_call: TRBD1
clone_size: many
j_call: TRBJ2-2
cdr3_nt: TGTGCCAGCAGTCGGGGACAGCTCGGGGAGCTGTTTTTT
cdr3_aa: CASSRGQLGELFF

v_call: TRBV19
d_call: -
clone_size: few
j_call: TRBJ1-4
cdr3_nt: TGTGCCAGTAGTATAACTACGGAAAAACTGTTTTTT
cdr3_aa: CASSITTEKLFF

v_call: TRBV5-1
d_call: TRBD2
clone_size: few
j_call: TRBJ2-5
cdr3_nt: TGCGCCAGCAGAACCTCTAGCGGGACGAGAGAGACCCAGTACTTC
cdr3_aa: CASRTSSGTRETQYF

v_call: TRBV7-2
d_call: TRBD2
clone_size: few
j_call: TRBJ2-1
cdr3_nt: TGTGCCAGCAGCCCACTAGCGGGATCCAACAATGAGCAGTTCTTC
cdr3_aa: CASSPLAGSNNEQFF

v_call: TRBV9
d_call: -
clone_size: few
j_call: TRBJ1-2
cdr3_nt: TGTGCCAGCAGCGTAGGGCAGGGGAGCATCTATGGCTACACCTTC
cdr3_aa: CASSVGQGSIYGYTF

v_call: TRBV6-5
d_call: -
clone_size: -
j_call: TRBJ2-1
cdr3_nt: TGTGCCAGCAGTTACCGGACTCCTTACAATGAGCAGTTCTTC
cdr3_aa: CASSYRTPYNEQFF

v_call: TRBV5-1
d_call: -
clone_size: -
j_call: TRBJ1-1
cdr3_nt: TGCGCCAGCAGGACTCAAACAGGTGGGGGTCCTGAAGCTTTCTTT
cdr3_aa: CASRTQTGGGPEAFF

v_call: TRBV5-1
d_call: TRBD1
clone_size: -
j_call: TRBJ1-4
cdr3_nt: TGCGCCAGCAGCTCCGGAGGGGGCGGTGGAGAAAAACTGTTTTTT
cdr3_aa: CASSSGGGGGEKLFF

v_call: TRBV5-5
d_call: -
clone_size: -
j_call: TRBJ1-1
cdr3_nt: TGTGCCAGCAGTCGGGTAGGCACGAACACTGAAGCTTTCTTT
cdr3_aa: CASSRVGTNTEAFF

v_call: TRBV11-3
d_call: -
clone_size: -
j_call: TRBJ2-1
cdr3_nt: TGTGCCAGCACCATAGACTCCAATGAGCAGTTCTTC
cdr3_aa: CASTIDSNEQFF

v_call: TRBV6-5
d_call: TRBD2
clone_size: few
j_call: TRBJ2-1
cdr3_nt: TGTGCCAGCAGTTCCACTAGCGGGAGTGAGAATGAGCAGTTCTTC
cdr3_aa: CASSSTSGSENEQFF

v_call: TRBV5-6
d_call: -
clone_size: -
j_call: TRBJ2-1
cdr3_nt: TGTGCCAGCAGCTCACTAGAGGTGGAGTTCTTC
cdr3_aa: CASSSLEVEFF

v_call: TRBV10-3
d_call: -
clone_size: many
j_call: TRBJ2-3
cdr3_nt: TGTGCCATCAGCCTCCAGGGTAGCACAGATACGCAGTATTTT
cdr3_aa: CAISLQGSTDTQYF

v_call: TRBV27
d_call: -
clone_size: few
j_call: TRBJ1-5
cdr3_nt: TGTGCCAGCAGTTTGTCGGTTTATAGCAATCAGCCCCAGCATTTT
cdr3_aa: CASSLSVYSNQPQHF

v_call: TRBV7-2
d_call: -
clone_size: many
j_call: TRBJ1-1
cdr3_nt: TGTGCCAGCAGTCTCGACATAAGCACTGAAGCTTTCTTT
cdr3_aa: CASSLDISTEAFF

v_call: TRBV9
d_call: TRBD2
clone_size: few
j_call: TRBJ2-1
cdr3_nt: TGTGCCAGCAGCGTAGCGCCGACTAGCGGGAGTAATGAGCAGTTCTTC
cdr3_aa: CASSVAPTSGSNEQFF

v_call: TRBV19
d_call: TRBD2
clone_size: few
j_call: TRBJ2-2
cdr3_nt: TGTGCCAGTACCCGAGGTATTGCCAGCGGGAGGGCCAACACCGGGGAGCTGTTTTTT
cdr3_aa: CASTRGIASGRANTGELFF